This T cell receptor beta chain originates from a study of Tregs in tolerant kidney transplant recipients. Study-level findings and limits: This study did not directly address biological reproducibility. Activated donor B cell expansion appeared to reveal the most relevant donor-specific TCRbeta repertoire. The small number of patients limits these findings pending further validation.

With 4 bases clipped from V and 3 bases from J, the junction kept 7 bases outside the gene matches. The germline V gene encodes CDR1 SGDLS and CDR2 YYNGEE. The CDR3 extends over 16 amino acids. The data were produced by immunoSEQ multiplex PCR, yet TCRdb's version contains in-frame clones alone and is incomplete. The sample lists some 1,300 clones; around 45% were seen once. This clone was found a few times. Antigen specificity is unknown. The chain carries TRBV9 and TRBJ2-7, with TRBD2 matching over 13 bases. Sample: Tregs from blood cultured with allogeneic cells. The sequence was collected from a human donor in good health. The CDR3 nucleotides read TGTGCCAGCAGCCCGTGGACTAGCGGGAGAATCTACGAGCAGTACTTC. It codes for CASSPWTSGRIYEQYF.